This TCR beta chain emerged from a study of blood T cell repertoires in COVID-19. On the study more broadly: Samples of COVID-19 (acute and convalescent) were obtained from the United States, Italy and Spain. T cells, B-cell-depleted T cells, or PBMCs supplied cDNA or gDNA.

Sequencing was performed with immunoSEQ multiplex PCR; in TCRdb, only in-frame clones are kept and a portion is missing. The table has about 150,000 clones, under 90% seen once. CDR1 is MGHRA, CDR2 YSYEKL, per germline. The CDR3 spans 19 residues. Unmatched junction bases numbered 12, after V lost 2 bases and J lost 2 bases. The rearrangement joins TRBV4-1 to TRBJ2-2, with 9 bases aligning to TRBD2. The TCR comes from a man aged 60 to 69 with acute or convalescent COVID-19. The sample comprised peripheral blood. This CDR3 reads CASSQSSLKAGGNTGELFF. The CDR3 region has the DNA TGCGCCAGCAGCCAATCTTCCCTAAAAGCGGGGGGAAACACCGGGGAGCTGTTTTTT.